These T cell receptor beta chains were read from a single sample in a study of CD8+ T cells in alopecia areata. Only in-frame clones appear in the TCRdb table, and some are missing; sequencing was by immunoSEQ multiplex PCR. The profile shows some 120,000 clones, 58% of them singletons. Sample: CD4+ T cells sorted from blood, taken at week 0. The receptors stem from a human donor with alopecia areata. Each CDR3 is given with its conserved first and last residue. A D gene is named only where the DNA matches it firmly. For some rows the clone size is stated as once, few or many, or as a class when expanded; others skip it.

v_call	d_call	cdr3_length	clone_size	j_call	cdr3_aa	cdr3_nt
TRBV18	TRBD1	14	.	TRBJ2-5	CASSPPTGEETQYF	TGTGCCAGCTCACCTCCGACAGGGGAAGAGACCCAGTACTTC
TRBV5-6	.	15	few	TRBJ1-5	CASSLFRAPSQPQHF	TGTGCCAGCAGCTTATTTAGGGCACCAAGTCAGCCCCAGCATTTT
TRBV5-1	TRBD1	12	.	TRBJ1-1	CASSFGQAEAFF	TGCGCCAGCAGCTTCGGACAGGCTGAAGCTTTCTTT
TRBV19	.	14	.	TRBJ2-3	CASSTGTGTDTQYF	TGTGCCAGTAGTACCGGCACTGGGACAGATACGCAGTATTTT
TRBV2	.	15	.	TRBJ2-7	CASSEAGTGNYEQYF	TGCGCCAGCAGTGAAGCGGGGACAGGAAACTACGAGCAGTACTTC
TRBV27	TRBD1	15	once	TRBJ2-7	CASSWTGGQGGEQYF	TGTGCCAGCAGTTGGACCGGGGGACAGGGTGGCGAGCAGTACTTC
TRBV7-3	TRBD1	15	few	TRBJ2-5	CASSSGTGRAETQYF	TGTGCCAGCAGCTCAGGGACAGGGAGGGCAGAGACCCAGTACTTC
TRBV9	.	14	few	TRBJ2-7	CASSVANTAYEQYF	TGTGCCAGCAGCGTAGCTAACACCGCCTACGAGCAGTACTTC
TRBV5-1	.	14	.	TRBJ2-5	CASSLGRRGETQYF	TGCGCCAGCAGCTTGGGACGGCGTGGAGAGACCCAGTACTTC
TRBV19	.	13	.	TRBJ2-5	CASSQGGQETQYF	TGTGCCAGTAGCCAGGGGGGGCAAGAGACCCAGTACTTC
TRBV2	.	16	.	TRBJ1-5	CASSDSGRGRNQPQHF	TGTGCCAGCAGTGATTCCGGTAGGGGTCGCAATCAGCCCCAGCATTTT
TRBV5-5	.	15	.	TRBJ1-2	CASSLVQTPNYGYTF	TGTGCCAGCAGCTTGGTACAAACGCCTAACTATGGCTACACCTTC
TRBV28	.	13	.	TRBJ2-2	CASGEPNTGELFF	TGTGCCAGCGGCGAACCGAACACCGGGGAGCTGTTTTTT
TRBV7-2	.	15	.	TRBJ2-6	CASSRDSSGANVLTF	TGTGCCAGCAGCAGGGACTCCTCTGGGGCCAACGTCCTGACTTTC
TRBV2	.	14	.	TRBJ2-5	CASSDVGVQETQYF	TGTGCCAGCAGTGATGTCGGGGTCCAAGAGACCCAGTACTTC
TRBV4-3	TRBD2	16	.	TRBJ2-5	CASSQGLAGPKETQYF	TGCGCCAGCAGCCAAGGACTAGCGGGACCCAAAGAGACCCAGTACTTC
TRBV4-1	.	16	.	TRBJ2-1	CASSPLWAQERGEQFF	TGCGCCAGCAGCCCCCTGTGGGCACAGGAACGGGGTGAGCAGTTCTTC
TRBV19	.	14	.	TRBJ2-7	CASSIDRDGHEQYF	TGTGCCAGTAGTATAGATCGAGACGGACACGAGCAGTACTTC
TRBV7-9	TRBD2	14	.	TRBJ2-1	CASSFGLAGSGQFF	TGTGCCAGCAGCTTCGGACTAGCGGGGTCCGGGCAGTTCTTC
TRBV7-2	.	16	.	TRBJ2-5	CASSQVLDSHGETQYF	TGCGCCAGCAGCCAAGTTCTGGACTCCCACGGGGAGACCCAGTACTTC
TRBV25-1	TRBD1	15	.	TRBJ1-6	CASSEYRGEGSPLHF	TGTGCCAGCAGTGAATACAGGGGGGAGGGTTCACCCCTCCACTTT
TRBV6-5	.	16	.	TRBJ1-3	CASSYSQAYSGNTIYF	TGTGCCAGCAGTTACTCGCAGGCATACTCTGGAAACACCATATATTTT
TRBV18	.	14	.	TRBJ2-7	CASSPWEGGYEQYF	TGTGCCAGCTCACCTTGGGAAGGAGGCTACGAGCAGTACTTC
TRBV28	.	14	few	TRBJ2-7	CASTVRGANYEQYF	TGTGCCAGCACTGTGAGGGGGGCGAACTACGAGCAGTACTTC
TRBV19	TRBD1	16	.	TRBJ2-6	CASQDRGTSGANVLTF	TGTGCCAGTCAGGACAGGGGGACCTCTGGGGCCAACGTCCTGACTTTC
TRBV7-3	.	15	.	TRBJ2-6	CASSLGHSGANVLTF	TGTGCCAGCAGCTTAGGGCACTCTGGGGCCAACGTCCTGACTTTC
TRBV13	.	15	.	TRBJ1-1	CASSLTAGVNTEAFF	TGTGCCAGCAGCTTAACCGCCGGGGTGAACACTGAAGCTTTCTTT
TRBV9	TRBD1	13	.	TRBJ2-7	CASSGGQGMEQYF	TGTGCCAGCAGCGGCGGACAGGGGATGGAGCAGTACTTC
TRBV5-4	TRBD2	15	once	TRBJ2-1	CASSLGQRGGNEQFF	TGTGCCAGCAGCTTAGGCCAGCGGGGGGGGAATGAGCAGTTCTTC
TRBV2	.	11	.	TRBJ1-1	CASSVESEAFF	TGTGCCAGCAGCGTCGAGTCCGAAGCTTTCTTT
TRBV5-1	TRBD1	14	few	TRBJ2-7	CASSQTGGPYEQYF	TGCGCCAGCAGCCAGACAGGGGGACCATACGAGCAGTACTTC
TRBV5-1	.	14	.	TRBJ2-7	CASSLDGSPYEQYF	TGCGCCAGCAGCTTGGACGGTTCCCCCTACGAGCAGTACTTC
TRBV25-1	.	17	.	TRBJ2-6	CASSVGPGKTGANVLTF	TGTGCCAGCAGTGTTGGTCCAGGGAAAACCGGGGCCAACGTCCTGACTTTC
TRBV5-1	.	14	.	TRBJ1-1	CASSLQGGGTEAFF	TGCGCCAGCAGCTTACAGGGAGGGGGCACTGAAGCTTTCTTT
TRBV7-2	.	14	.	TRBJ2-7	CASSLTGGVYEQYF	TGTGCCAGCAGCTTAACGGGCGGGGTCTACGAGCAGTACTTC
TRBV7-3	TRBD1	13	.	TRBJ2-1	CASSFDRDNEQFF	TGTGCCAGCAGCTTTGACAGGGACAATGAGCAGTTCTTC
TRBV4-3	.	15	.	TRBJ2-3	CASSQNRVPTDTQYF	TGCGCCAGCAGCCAGAACAGGGTACCGACAGATACGCAGTATTTT
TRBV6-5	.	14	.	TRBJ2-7	CASRRQANDYEQYF	TGTGCCAGCAGACGACAGGCGAATGACTACGAGCAGTACTTC
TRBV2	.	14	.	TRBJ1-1	CATQRGILNTEAFF	TGTGCCACTCAAAGGGGCATTTTAAACACTGAAGCTTTCTTT
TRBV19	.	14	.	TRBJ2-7	CASSASRGPYEQYF	TGTGCCAGTAGTGCTTCTAGGGGCCCCTACGAGCAGTACTTC
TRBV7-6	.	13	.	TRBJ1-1	CASSLEMNTEAFF	TGTGCCAGCAGCTTAGAGATGAACACTGAAGCTTTCTTT
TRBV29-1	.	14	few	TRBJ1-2	CSVAHGTEGYGYTF	TGCAGCGTCGCGCATGGGACGGAAGGATATGGCTACACCTTC
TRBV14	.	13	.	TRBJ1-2	CASSQETGSGYTF	TGTGCCAGCAGCCAAGAAACAGGGAGTGGCTACACCTTC
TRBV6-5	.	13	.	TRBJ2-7	CASSSTLAVDQYF	TGTGCCAGCAGTTCGACACTAGCAGTGGATCAGTACTTC
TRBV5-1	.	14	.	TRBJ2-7	CASSLGTASYEQYF	TGCGCCAGCAGCTTGGGTACAGCCTCCTACGAGCAGTACTTC
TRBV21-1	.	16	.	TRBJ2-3	CASSKGSAPSTDTQYF	TGTGCCAGCAGCAAAGGGAGCGCGCCGAGCACAGATACGCAGTATTTT
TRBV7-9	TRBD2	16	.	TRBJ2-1	CASSLASGRAHNEQFF	TGTGCCAGCAGCTTAGCTAGCGGGAGGGCCCACAATGAGCAGTTCTTC
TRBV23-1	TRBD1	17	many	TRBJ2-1	CASSLPPGTALNNEQFF	TGCGCCAGCAGCCTCCCCCCCGGGACAGCGCTAAACAATGAGCAGTTCTTC
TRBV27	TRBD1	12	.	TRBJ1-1	CASGSTGREAFF	TGTGCCAGTGGGTCGACAGGGAGGGAAGCTTTCTTT
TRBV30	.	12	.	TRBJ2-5	CALLMGRETQYF	TGTGCCTTACTCATGGGACGAGAGACCCAGTACTTC
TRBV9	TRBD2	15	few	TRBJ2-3	CASSVRLAVTDTQYF	TGTGCCAGCAGCGTAAGACTAGCCGTCACAGATACGCAGTATTTT
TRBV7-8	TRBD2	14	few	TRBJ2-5	CASSWGLAGETQYF	TGTGCCAGCAGCTGGGGACTAGCGGGCGAGACCCAGTACTTC
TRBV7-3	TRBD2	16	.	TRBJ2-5	CASSLGLAGSGGTQYF	TGTGCCAGCAGCTTAGGACTAGCGGGGTCCGGAGGGACCCAGTACTTC
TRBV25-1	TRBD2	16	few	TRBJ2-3	CASSEDAGGGTDTQYF	TGTGCCAGCAGTGAAGACGCGGGAGGCGGCACAGATACGCAGTATTTT
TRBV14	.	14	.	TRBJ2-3	CASSRLLGTDTQYF	TGTGCCAGCAGCCGCCTCCTTGGAACAGATACGCAGTATTTT